In its sample, the clone carrying this T cell receptor (beta chain) was seen a few times. Its antigen is unknown. The CDR3 totals 15 residues. With 5 bases removed from V and 4 bases from J, the gap between germline ends came to 17 bases. CDR1 and CDR2 from the germline V gene are MNHEY and SMNVEV (reference sequence). This sample is drawn from a study of regulatory T cells in long-lasting Graves disease. Study conclusions and caveats: Persistent Graves' patients showed less TCR diversity than newly diagnosed patients showed.

The time point was: persistent/refractory GD, antithyroid drugs over 5 years with positive TRAb. RNA extracted from PBMCs served as the sequencing template. Patients met American Thyroid Association criteria for Graves' disease. Through Arm-PCR of CDR3 regions and iRepertoire HTBI primers, TCR beta libraries were built. In the original analysis: Overall, samples carried over 60 TRBV and more than 13 TRBJ segments. One entry per CDR3 protein, called by TCRdb with MiXCR from the multiplex PCR reads. These V and J calls are TCRdb output, not the study's own analysis. The sample has 450,000 or so distinct CDR3 sequences; more than 20% are singletons.

Sample: peripheral blood mononuclear cells (PBMCs), taken when the disease was refractory, from a patient treated with antithyroid drugs. The V gene is TRBV27, the J gene TRBJ1-1; D is unclear. The receptor was isolated from a female donor with Graves disease. CDR3 DNA: TGTGCCAGCAGTAAGGGAGCCACTCGGGGCACTGAAGCTTTCTTT. Its protein product is CASSKGATRGTEAFF.